This T cell receptor beta chain was retrieved from a study of blood T cell repertoires in COVID-19. Study background: T cells, B-cell-depleted T cells, or PBMCs supplied cDNA or gDNA.

Patients from Seattle were sampled longitudinally, starting during active infection. CDR1 and CDR2 from the germline V gene are MNHNS and SASEGT. CDR3 length: 15 amino acids. The V gene end was trimmed by 2 bases and the J gene end by 2 bases; junction bases not matched to a gene: 3. Profiled with immunoSEQ multiplex PCR; TCRdb holds only in-frame clones, not every one. The repertoire holds 150,000 to 200,000 clones, roughly 94% seen once, with approximately 0.8% in the top ten. V is TRBV6-1 and J is TRBJ2-3; TRBD2 aligns across 8 bases. The sequence was collected from a man aged 25 to 45 with COVID-19, enrolled during active disease. The sequenced material came from peripheral blood. The CDR3 coding sequence is TGTGCCAGCAGTGAACTAGCGGGCCCCACAGATACGCAGTATTTT. Encoded protein: CASSELAGPTDTQYF.